These 10 T cell receptor beta chains came from one sample sequenced in a study of lymphopenia after photon versus proton radiotherapy. Assay used: immunoSEQ multiplex PCR; TCRdb lists only in-frame clones, some missing. The table records about 160,000 clones, around nine tenths of them present only once. The source was peripheral blood, collected from a patient treated with photon-based radiotherapy. All receptors come from a man over 45 with gastric cancer.

The DNA of the CDR3 is TGCGCCAGCAGCTCATTGGGACAGACCTACGAGCAGTACTTC. Translating gives CASSSLGQTYEQYF. The chain joins TRBV4-1 to TRBJ2-5; 7 positions match TRBD1. The DNA end favors TRBJ2-7, so the J call may be wrong. The germline CDR1 and CDR2 sequences are MGHRA and YSYEKL. There are 14 residues in the CDR3.

This sequence joins TRBV28 and TRBJ2-7; no reliable D call. Trimming shortened V by 6 bases and J by 3 bases, and 12 bases separated the two germline ends. CDR1 is MDHEN, CDR2 SYDVKM, per germline. The CDR3 is 13 residues long. The CDR3 region is CASSRSDNYEQYF. The DNA of the CDR3 is TGTGCCAGCAGCCGGTCTGACAACTACGAGCAGTACTTC.

J is TRBJ2-1 and V is TRBV29-1; D perhaps matches TRBD1 (5 bases). Trimming shortened V by 4 bases and J by 5 bases, and 12 bases separated the two germline ends. This CDR3 has 13 amino acids. The germline gives CDR1 SQVTM, CDR2 ANQGSEA. The CDR3 protein is CSVGRTINNEQFF. CDR3 in DNA: TGCAGCGTTGGCCGGACAATTAACAATGAGCAGTTCTTC.

This clone has a single count. The chain links TRBV5-1 to TRBJ2-7, with 11 bases lining up with TRBD1. CDR1 is SGHRS, CDR2 YFSETQ, per germline. The trim removed 4 bases at V and 5 bases at J, leaving 5 bases unmatched. This CDR3 has 14 residues. The CDR3 protein is CASSRRTGGDEQYF. For the CDR3, the DNA is TGCGCCAGCAGCCGACGGACAGGGGGCGACGAGCAGTACTTC.

This clone was detected once. The rearrangement uses TRBV10-3 and TRBJ1-1, with D unresolved. V lost 7 bases and J 4 bases, leaving 7 bases between the germline ends. Looked up from germline, CDR1 is ENHRY and CDR2 is SYGVKD. This CDR3 spans 11 amino acids. For the CDR3, the DNA is TGTGCCATCAAGGTCGGCACTGAAGCTTTCTTT. Encoded protein: CAIKVGTEAFF.

The J gene is TRBJ1-5, the V gene TRBV18; the match to TRBD1 covers 8 bases. The J segment lost 0 bases and the V segment lost 5 bases, leaving 9 bases of the junction unmatched. Germline CDR1 and CDR2: KGHSH and LQKENI. This CDR3 region has 17 residues. CDR3 residues: CASSSQGAGGSNQPQHF. The CDR3 bases are TGTGCCAGCTCATCCCAGGGGGCTGGGGGTAGCAATCAGCCCCAGCATTTT. Using reference TRBV18 and TRBJ1-5 for the parts outside the CDR3, the full variable domain is NAGVMQNPRHLVRRRGQEARLRCSPMKGHSHVYWYRQLPEEGLKFMVYLQKENIIDESGMPKERFSAEFPKEGPSILRIQQVVRGDSAAYFCASSSQGAGGSNQPQHFGDGTRLSIL.

This clone has only one observation. The gene calls are TRBV7-8 and TRBJ2-1; 12 nucleotides agree with TRBD2. The germline V gene encodes CDR1 SGHVS and CDR2 FQNEAQ. The length of the CDR3 is 16 residues. V trimming: 5 bases; J trimming: 9 bases; junction bases outside the gene matches: 11. Here the CDR3 reads CASSPLLAGGKGEQFF. CDR3 sequence (DNA): TGTGCCAGCAGCCCCCTACTAGCGGGAGGAAAGGGTGAGCAGTTCTTC.

The chain uses TRBV5-4 and TRBJ1-1; no clear D. V was clipped by 0 bases and J by 1 base, with 4 bases between them. The germline V gene has CDR1 SGHNT and CDR2 YYREEE (reference sequence). This CDR3 has 13 residues. The CDR3 loop is CASSLAGNTEAFF. CDR3 DNA sequence: TGTGCCAGCAGCTTGGCTGGGAACACTGAAGCTTTCTTT. Drawing the rest from reference TRBV5-4 and TRBJ1-1, the complete variable domain is ETGVTQSPTHLIKTRGQQVTLRCSSQSGHNTVSWYQQALGQGPQFIFQYYREEENGRGNFPPRFSGLQFPNYSSELNVNALELDDSALYLCASSLAGNTEAFFGQGTRLTVV.

The CDR3 DNA sequence: TGCGCCAGCAGTCAGGGACAGGGGCACCAGCCCCAGCATTTT. Translated: CASSQGQGHQPQHF. The J gene is TRBJ1-5, the V gene TRBV23-1; 10 bases are shared with TRBD1. TRBV23-1 belongs to the ORF category, with a function that is uncertain. V was clipped by 3 bases and J by 7 bases; unmatched bases: 3. This CDR3 region has 14 residues.

This chain links TRBV2 with TRBJ1-3, with D possibly TRBD1 on 5 matching bases. Germline V gene lookup returns CDR1 SNHLY and CDR2 FYNNEI. CDR3 length: 16 amino acids. Trimming stripped 0 bases from V and 10 bases from J, with 19 bases between. The CDR3 nucleotides are TGTGCCAGCAGTGAAGCGCTTGAGGGCAACAGGAGGACCATATATTTT. Translated: CASSEALEGNRRTIYF.